The 23 T cell receptor beta chains given below trace back to one sample, sequenced in a study of beta chain features in type 1 diabetes. These receptors' antigens are unknown. Study-wide findings and caveats: There was a moderate but significant shortening of TCRB CDR3s in all four CD4+ subsets of Type 1 diabetes patients.

Expressed TCRB transcripts were sequenced because the isolated RNA had all been reverse transcribed beforehand. Data came from immunoSEQ multiplex PCR; TCRdb stores just in-frame clones and leaves some out. The sample consists of around 260,000 clones, about 24% of them appearing once. Sequencing was carried out using naive CD4+ T cells from blood. These receptors were obtained from a woman aged 25 to 45 with type 1 diabetes.

Only a few counts were recorded for this clone. The J gene is TRBJ2-2, the V gene TRBV2; 11 bases fit TRBD1. CDR1 and CDR2 from the germline V gene are SNHLY and FYNNEI. J gave up 3 bases and V 9 bases, and 9 bases lay outside the gene matches. There are 16 residues in the CDR3. CDR3 region: CARSPPGQGDTGELFF. Here the CDR3 DNA reads TGTGCCAGGAGCCCTCCGGGACAGGGGGACACCGGGGAGCTGTTTTTT. The whole variable domain, filled in from reference TRBV2 and TRBJ2-2, reads EPEVTQTPSHQVTQMGQEVILRCVPISNHLYFYWYRQILGQKVEFLVSFYNNEISEKSEIFDDQFSVERPDGSNFTLKIRSTKLEDSAMYFCARSPPGQGDTGELFFGEGSRLTVL.

This clone was observed a few times. This sequence joins TRBV30 and TRBJ1-4; D not resolved. The CDR3 is 14 amino acids. Germline V lookup: CDR1 GTSNPN, CDR2 SVGIG (reference sequence). V gave up 2 bases and J gave up 0 bases, with 7 bases separating them. The CDR3 here is CAWSQQSTNEKLFF. CDR3 DNA: TGTGCCTGGAGTCAACAATCAACTAATGAAAAACTGTTTTTT.

This rearrangement joins TRBV4-1 to TRBJ2-7; 16 bases map to TRBD2. The CDR3 is made up of 17 amino acids. The J segment lost 6 bases and the V segment lost 3 bases, leaving 8 bases of the junction unmatched. Germline V gene sequence: CDR1 MGHRA, CDR2 YSYEKL. CDR3 bases: TGCGCCAGCAGCCACCTGGGACTAGCGGGAGGGCGAGCCGAGCAGTACTTC. It encodes CASSHLGLAGGRAEQYF.

This chain joins TRBV11-2 and TRBJ2-1; 9 bases align to TRBD2. Germline-derived CDR1 and CDR2 are SGHAT and FQNNGV. The CDR3 totals 15 residues. The J segment lost 4 bases and the V segment lost 5 bases, leaving 6 bases of the junction unmatched. CDR3 coding DNA: TGTGCCAGCAGCCCTATAGCGGGAGCTTACAATGAGCAGTTCTTC. This sequence encodes CASSPIAGAYNEQFF.

This clone appeared a few times. V and J are TRBV5-4 and TRBJ2-1, with 8 positions matching TRBD2. The germline V gene has CDR1 SGHNT and CDR2 YYREEE (reference sequence). J gave up 4 bases and V 0 bases, and 3 bases lay outside the gene matches. The CDR3 is made up of 15 amino acids. The CDR3 spells CASSLAGGGYNEQFF. The CDR3 DNA sequence: TGTGCCAGCAGCTTGGCGGGAGGGGGTTACAATGAGCAGTTCTTC.

This clone showed up just a few times. V gene TRBV7-3 combines with J gene TRBJ2-2, with D tentatively TRBD1 (6 bases). This CDR3 contains 15 residues. Trimming took off 1 base at V and 5 bases at J, with 11 bases between the two ends. Germline CDR1 and CDR2: SGHTA and FQGTGA. The CDR3 loop is CASSLRARGTGELFF. The CDR3 coding sequence is TGTGCCAGCAGCTTAAGGGCCAGGGGTACCGGGGAGCTGTTTTTT.

Only a few counts were recorded for this clone. The rearrangement joins TRBV11-2 to TRBJ2-6, with D possibly TRBD2 on 5 matching bases. Germline V gene sequence: CDR1 SGHAT, CDR2 FQNNGV. The V end lost 7 bases, the J end lost 0 bases, and 7 bases lay between the germline ends. The CDR3 has 14 residues. The CDR3 protein is CASTRDSGANVLTF. The CDR3 DNA sequence: TGTGCCAGCACCCGGGACTCTGGGGCCAACGTCCTGACTTTC. Together with reference TRBV11-2 and TRBJ2-6, the CDR3 gives the full variable domain: EAGVAQSPRYKIIEKRQSVAFWCNPISGHATLYWYQQILGQGPKLLIQFQNNGVVDDSQLPKDRFSAERLKGVDSTLKIQPAKLEDSAVYLCASTRDSGANVLTFGAGSRLTVL.

J is TRBJ1-1 and V is TRBV10-3; possibly TRBD1 for D (6 bases). CDR1 is ENHRY and CDR2 is SYGVKD in the germline V gene. Trimming left V 6 bases short and J 4 bases short, with 18 bases between. This CDR3 spans 15 amino acids. Here the CDR3 DNA reads TGTGCCATCAGAGGGGGTGTCGGGTTGGGCACTGAAGCTTTCTTT. Amino acids: CAIRGGVGLGTEAFF.

This clone appeared a few times. This chain uses TRBV7-2 with TRBJ2-1; 8 bases align to TRBD2. Trimming took 1 base from V and 4 from J; bases not matched to a gene: 6. From germline, CDR1 is SGHTA and CDR2 FQGNSA. The CDR3 loop spans 16 amino acids. The DNA of the CDR3 is TGTGCCAGCAGCTTAGTGCCTAGCGGGCCATACAATGAGCAGTTCTTC. It is translated as CASSLVPSGPYNEQFF.

This clone was picked up a small number of times. The rearrangement joins TRBV2 to TRBJ2-5; D gene uncertain. Trimming stripped 4 bases from V and 7 bases from J, with 19 bases between. Germline CDR1 is SNHLY and CDR2 is FYNNEI. The CDR3 extends over 15 amino acids. The CDR3 nucleotides are TGTGCCAGCAGTGTTTTGGAGCTAGACCACGGGACCCAGTACTTC. This translates into CASSVLELDHGTQYF.

CDR3 nucleotides: TGTGCCAGCAGCTTACAGGGGGCTACGAGACAGTACTTC. This gives the protein CASSLQGATRQYF. The chain links TRBV7-3 to TRBJ2-4, with 8 nucleotides matching TRBD1. With V trimmed by 2 bases and J by 13 bases, 7 bases remained unmatched. This CDR3 region has 13 residues. Germline CDR1 is SGHTA and CDR2 is FQGTGA.

The rearrangement links TRBV5-1 to TRBJ1-1; unclear D gene. The germline V gene has CDR1 SGHRS and CDR2 YFSETQ. V lost 0 bases and J 10 bases, leaving 13 bases between the germline ends. There are 13 residues in the CDR3. DNA of the CDR3: TGCGCCAGCAGCTTGGAGGTAGGACTTGGAGCTTTCTTT. It codes for CASSLEVGLGAFF.

The chain couples TRBV29-1 to TRBJ2-1, with a weak D call TRBD2 (6 bases). This CDR3 is built from 14 residues. Germline CDR1 SQVTM, CDR2 ANQGSEA. V was clipped by 3 bases and J by 4 bases, with 13 bases between them. The CDR3 protein is CSVDGSLSYNEQFF. In nucleotides, the CDR3 is TGCAGCGTTGACGGGAGCCTCTCGTACAATGAGCAGTTCTTC.

This clone was detected once. This sequence joins TRBV5-4 and TRBJ2-7, with 8 bases that match TRBD2. V lost 2 bases to trimming and J lost 6 bases; unmatched junction nucleotides: 7. Germline V gene sequence: CDR1 SGHNT, CDR2 YYREEE (reference sequence). The length of the CDR3 is 14 residues. CDR3 sequence: CASSFSAGVSEQYF. The CDR3 DNA is TGTGCCAGCAGCTTTTCAGCGGGAGTCTCCGAGCAGTACTTC.

The gene calls are TRBV5-1 and TRBJ2-5; 8 bases line up with TRBD1. Losses at the gene ends were 4 bases for V and 3 bases for J; bases not matched to a gene: 8. This CDR3 contains 15 residues. Germline CDR1 is SGHRS and CDR2 is YFSETQ. The CDR3 is CASSAGQVLEETQYF. CDR3 bases: TGCGCCAGCAGCGCGGGACAGGTTTTGGAAGAGACCCAGTACTTC.

For the CDR3, the DNA is TGTGCCAGCAGCTTAGGGGGGAGCGGGAGATACAATGAGCAGTTCTTC. This codes for CASSLGGSGRYNEQFF. The J gene is TRBJ2-1, the V gene TRBV11-2, with TRBD2 matching 8 bases. The CDR3 consists of 16 residues. The germline CDR1 and CDR2 sequences are SGHAT and FQNNGV. With V trimmed by 1 base and J by 4 bases, 6 bases remained unmatched. Full variable domain (outside the CDR3, taken from reference TRBV11-2 and TRBJ2-1): EAGVAQSPRYKIIEKRQSVAFWCNPISGHATLYWYQQILGQGPKLLIQFQNNGVVDDSQLPKDRFSAERLKGVDSTLKIQPAKLEDSAVYLCASSLGGSGRYNEQFFGPGTRLTVL.

This chain connects TRBV19 to TRBJ2-4; possibly TRBD2 for D (6 bases). V was pared by 6 bases and J by 0 bases, with 9 bases between. The CDR3 contains 14 residues. Germline V gene sequence: CDR1 LNHDA, CDR2 SQIVND (reference sequence). CDR3 DNA sequence: TGTGCCAGTAGGGGGAGGACAGCCAAAAACATTCAGTACTTC. It yields the protein CASRGRTAKNIQYF. The full variable domain, rest sourced from reference TRBV19 and TRBJ2-4, is DGGITQSPKYLFRKEGQNVTLSCEQNLNHDAMYWYRQDPGQGLRLIYYSQIVNDFQKGDIAEGYSVSREKKESFPLTVTSAQKNPTAFYLCASRGRTAKNIQYFGAGTRLSVL.

The V call is TRBV7-8, the J call TRBJ1-5; D is undetermined. CDR1 and CDR2 from the germline V gene are SGHVS and FQNEAQ. The ends were cut back, 3 bases at V and 5 bases at J, with 20 bases in the middle. CDR3 size: 17 residues. The DNA for the CDR3 is TGTGCCAGCAGCTTCTCCCGACTCGTTACTATAGATCAGCCCCAGCATTTT. It yields the protein CASSFSRLVTIDQPQHF.

The CDR3 here is CASSSRLVHSYNEQFF. As DNA, the CDR3 is TGTGCCAGCAGCTCGAGACTAGTACATTCCTACAATGAGCAGTTCTTC. V usage is TRBV27 and J usage is TRBJ2-1; D perhaps matches TRBD2 (6 bases). Germline assignment: CDR1 MNHEY and CDR2 SMNVEV (reference sequence). V lost 6 bases and J 1 base, leaving 16 bases between the germline ends. This CDR3 region has 16 residues.

A note on this clone: The junction differs from germline at one of its ends, possibly a read error. The gene calls are TRBV5-1 and TRBJ1-1; 8 nucleotides line up with TRBD1. CDR1 and CDR2 from the germline V gene are SGHRS and YFSETQ. The CDR3 has 17 amino acids. The CDR3 sequence is CASSPIPRGRLNTEAFF. In DNA form, the CDR3 reads TGCGCCAGCAGTCCCATACCCAGGGGGCGCTTGAATACTGAAGCTTTCTTT.

This clone has just a few counts. The gene calls are TRBV29-1 and TRBJ2-1; D is perhaps TRBD1 (6 bases). Looked up from germline, CDR1 is SQVTM and CDR2 is ANQGSEA. CDR3 length: 15 amino acids. V dropped 1 base and J dropped 7 bases, with 17 bases sitting between them. As DNA, the CDR3 is TGCAGCGTTGAAGTGGGGGCAGGGAATTGGAATGAGCAGTTCTTC. This codes for CSVEVGAGNWNEQFF.

Regarding this clone: This specimen includes other DNA sequences encoding the same CDR3. The chain uses TRBV30 and TRBJ2-5, with D perhaps TRBD2 (6 bases). The CDR3 length is 13 residues. The V end lost 0 bases, the J end lost 4 bases, and 9 bases lay between the germline ends. Germline lookup yields CDR1 GTSNPN and CDR2 SVGIG (reference sequence). The CDR3 loop is CAWSVRGGETQYF. The CDR3 DNA sequence: TGTGCCTGGAGTGTAAGGGGAGGAGAGACCCAGTACTTC. Full variable domain (missing parts from reference TRBV30 and TRBJ2-5): SQTIHQWPATLVQPVGSPLSLECTVEGTSNPNLYWYRQAAGRGLQLLFYSVGIGQISSEVPQNLSASRPQDRQFILSSKKLLLSDSGFYLCAWSVRGGETQYFGPGTRLLVL.

The V and J genes are TRBV7-9 and TRBJ2-7; TRBD2 is a possible D gene (5 bases). The V end lost 5 bases, the J end lost 2 bases, and 16 bases lay between the germline ends. Per germline, CDR1 SEHNR and CDR2 FQNEAQ (reference sequence). The CDR3 runs 15 residues. As DNA, the CDR3 is TGTGCCAGCAGCGCAGGACTTGGGTCCCCCTACGAGCAGTACTTC. Protein: CASSAGLGSPYEQYF.